A selection of T cell receptor beta chains follows, all from one sample in a study of blood T cell repertoires in COVID-19. Measured with immunoSEQ multiplex PCR; TCRdb has only the in-frame clones, and not every one. The table has 190,000 or so clones, 85% to 90% seen once. The sequenced sample consisted of peripheral blood. The origin of the receptors is a woman between 65 and 79 years old with acute or convalescent COVID-19. Each CDR3 is given with its conserved first and last residue. D genes are given only for firm matches. Not every row has a clone size; where given, it reads once, few, many or a size class.

>TRBV6-6|NA|NA|TRBJ2-2
TGTGCCAGCAGCCCGCGGGTGACCGGGGAGCTGTTTTTT
CASSPRVTGELFF
>TRBV15|NA|TRBD2|TRBJ2-1
TGTGCCACCAGCAGAGCCCTTGCTAGCGGCAATGAGCAGTTCTTC
CATSRALASGNEQFF
>TRBV7-2|NA|TRBD2|TRBJ2-1
TGTGCCAGCAGCTTAGGCGGGGGGAATAACAATGAGCAGTTCTTC
CASSLGGGNNNEQFF
>TRBV19|NA|NA|TRBJ2-2
TGTGCCAGTAGTAGGCCAGGGGACACCGGGGAGCTGTTTTTT
CASSRPGDTGELFF
>TRBV5-4|NA|NA|TRBJ1-1
TGTGCCAGCAGCTTCGAGTTTGAGAACACTGAAGCTTTCTTT
CASSFEFENTEAFF
>TRBV28|once|NA|TRBJ2-5
TGTGCCAGCAGTTCCCCTTTTCGGACCCAGTACTTC
CASSSPFRTQYF
>TRBV13|NA|TRBD2|TRBJ2-5
TGTGCCAGCAGCTTAGAGGCGGGGGGAGTTGAGACCCAGTACTTC
CASSLEAGGVETQYF
>TRBV3-1/TRBV3-2|NA|NA|TRBJ1-5
TGTGCCAGCAGCCTCGGGGTGCCGAATCAGCCCCAGCATTTT
CASSLGVPNQPQHF
>TRBV7-7|few|TRBD1|TRBJ2-2
TGTGCTAGCAGGCCGGGACAGGGGCCCGGGGAGCTGTTTTTT
CASRPGQGPGELFF
>TRBV6-6|NA|NA|TRBJ2-7
TGTGCCAGCAGTTACTCGCGAGTTTACGAGCAGTACTTC
CASSYSRVYEQYF
>TRBV7-2|NA|TRBD2|TRBJ2-2
TGTGCCAGCAGCATCCGCCTAGCGGGAATCACCGGGGAGCTGTTTTTT
CASSIRLAGITGELFF
>TRBV6-6|NA|NA|TRBJ1-6
TGTGCCAGCAGCCCCGGCGGGGGGCTTAATTCACCCCTCCACTTT
CASSPGGGLNSPLHF
>TRBV14|NA|NA|TRBJ2-7
TGTGCCAGCAGCCAAGATCGGAGCGGATTGAGGGAGCACGAGCAGTACTTC
CASSQDRSGLREHEQYF
>TRBV24-1|NA|TRBD1|TRBJ1-5
TGTGCCACCAGTCTCGGGACAGGGGGCGTGCAGCCCCAGCATTTT
CATSLGTGGVQPQHF
>TRBV18|NA|TRBD2|TRBJ2-1
TGTGCCAGCTCACCGACTAGCGGGAGTCGGAGCTCCTACAATGAGCAGTTCTTC
CASSPTSGSRSSYNEQFF
>TRBV5-5|NA|TRBD1|TRBJ1-6
TGTGCCAGCAGCTTGGGGCAGGGGGCTAATTCACCCCTCCACTTT
CASSLGQGANSPLHF
>TRBV10-3|few|NA|TRBJ1-6
TGTGCCATCAGTGATTACAGTGGTTCACCCCTCCACTTT
CAISDYSGSPLHF
>TRBV10-2|NA|NA|TRBJ1-1
TGCGCCAGCAGTGAGCGGGTATTAATGAACACTGAAGCTTTCTTT
CASSERVLMNTEAFF
>TRBV4-3|few|NA|TRBJ2-1
TGCGCCAGCAGCCAAGGGAGGCAGACGGTCAGAGAGCAGTTCTTC
CASSQGRQTVREQFF
>TRBV7-9|NA|TRBD1|TRBJ1-5
TGTGCCAGCAGCTTGACAGGGGGCCAGCCCCAGCATTTT
CASSLTGGQPQHF
>TRBV19|NA|NA|TRBJ1-2
TGTGCCAGTAGTATAGGGGGCTCTAACTATGGCTACACCTTC
CASSIGGSNYGYTF
>TRBV7-3|NA|TRBD2|TRBJ2-1
TGTGCCAGCAGCTTGACTAGCTCCCCCCCCTACAATGAGCAGTTCTTC
CASSLTSSPPYNEQFF
>TRBV5-1|NA|NA|TRBJ1-2
TGCGCCAGCAGCAAGGACACTGCCTTCTATGGCTACACCTTC
CASSKDTAFYGYTF